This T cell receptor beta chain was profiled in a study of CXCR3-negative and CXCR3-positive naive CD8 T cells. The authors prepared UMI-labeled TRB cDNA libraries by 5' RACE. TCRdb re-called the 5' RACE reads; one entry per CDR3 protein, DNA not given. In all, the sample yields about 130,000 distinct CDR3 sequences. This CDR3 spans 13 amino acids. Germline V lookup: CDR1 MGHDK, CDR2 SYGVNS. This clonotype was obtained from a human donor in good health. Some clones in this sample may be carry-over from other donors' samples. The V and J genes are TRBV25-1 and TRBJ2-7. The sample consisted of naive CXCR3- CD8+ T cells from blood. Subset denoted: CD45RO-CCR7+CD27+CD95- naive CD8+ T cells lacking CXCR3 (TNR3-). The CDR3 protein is CASSWVGLYEQYF.